The source of this T cell receptor beta chain is a study of OX40 agonist ivuxolimab in advanced cancers. Looking at the study overall: A history of anti-PD-1, anti-PD-L1 or anti-CTLA-4 therapy was acceptable, and 40% to 45% had some.

The protocol was immunoSEQ multiplex PCR, while the TCRdb copy is restricted to in-frame clones and leaves out a portion. Of approximately 64,000 clones detected, 87% appear once; the ten largest clones hold under 3.5%. The specimen comprised CD4+ or CD8+ T cells sorted from blood, sampled in a trial of the OX40 agonist ivuxolimab. This sequence was found in an adult with an advanced solid tumor such as melanoma, head and neck, liver or kidney cancer.

The CDR3 loop reads CASSDGTGRYEQYF. CDR3 nucleotides: TGTGCCAGCAGCGACGGGACAGGGAGGTACGAGCAGTACTTC. The chain is built from TRBV7-8 and TRBJ2-7; TRBD1 matches 9 bases. CDR1 and CDR2 (germline): SGHVS, FQNEAQ. CDR3 length: 14 amino acids. Trimming removed 5 bases from V and 4 bases from J; junction bases left unmatched: 6.